The sequence of this TCR beta chain was determined in a study of PD-1 blockade in mismatch repair-deficient tumors. At the level of the study: All were previously treated, progressing patients with approximately 12 mismatch repair-deficient cancer types. Study-wide results and caveats: Rapid post-treatment expansion, then contraction, generally preceding radiologic response, marked tumor-resident clones.

The data were produced by immunoSEQ multiplex PCR, yet TCRdb's version contains in-frame clones alone and is incomplete. The data show 15,000 to 20,000 clones, with over 75% seen just once and more than 1.5% held by the top ten. A note on this clone: What it binds is not known.

Between the trimmed V and J ends, which lost 3 bases and 4 bases, there was a span of 10 bases. CDR1 MNHEY and CDR2 SVGAGI come from the germline V gene. CDR3 size: 14 residues. All patients were mismatch repair deficient, assessed by either PCR or immunohistochemistry. A few pembrolizumab responders had their TCRs sequenced. The sample in question was PBMCs, obtained roughly 23 weeks after starting pembrolizumab. This rearrangement joins TRBV6-5 to TRBJ1-3; D gene ambiguous. The source is an adult with mismatch repair-deficient cancer. Here the CDR3 DNA reads TGTGCCAGCAGTTATTCGGGTGCAGGAAACACCATATATTTT. It specifies CASSYSGAGNTIYF.